Sequencing of this TCR beta chain was carried out in a study of T cell clonotyping in hematopoietic cell transplantation (dated by TCRdb to 2020 to 2023). Study-wide context: Recipient samples taken before transplant were collected after cytoreduction. A total of 130 or so blood samples were gathered in the study from roughly 40 consecutive transplant recipients along with their related donors. Patients were recruited between 2015 and early 2017 and followed until late 2020 or death. Overall study outcomes, separate from this receptor: Donor and pretransplant recipient Inverse Simpson Index values predicted broader posttransplant TCR repertoire diversity. Only a small fraction of recipient repertoires overlapped donor repertoires, with over 97% appearing de novo at the given depth. Sample size was limited, and cells were not sorted, so CD4 and CD8 repertoire contributions could not be separated. After transplant, TCR diversity in recipients dropped, and pathologically expanded clonotypes increased progressively from day 30 to day 180.

From cysteine to phenylalanine, the CDR3 is 16 amino acids long. Kept here is only the CDR3 DNA, which spans 48 bases and is read in frame from base 1. In the germline V gene (reference sequence), CDR1 corresponds to MNHEY and CDR2 to SMNVEV. V loses 0 bases of germline sequence and J loses 4 bases, and the interval between the two ends is 15 bases. The label giving this sample's time point can be read as: recipient sample about 28 days before transplant, after cytoreduction. Blood from recipients was drawn roughly 28 days before transplant, then again at days 30, 100 and 180 after transplant. Using Nuclei Lysis Solution, genomic DNA was extracted from unfractionated peripheral blood mononuclear cells that were either fresh or cryopreserved. As regards this clone: Its antigen is still unknown. One base away there is no much larger clone; base qualities are not given.

TCR beta CDR3 regions were amplified from genomic DNA with the immunoSEQ assay, a bias-controlled multiplex PCR using V- and J-specific primers. In a second PCR step, a proprietary barcode and Illumina adapter sequences were attached to the CDR3 amplicons. An Illumina MiSeq instrument was used to sequence the CDR3 libraries. In the authors' own workflow: immunoSEQ Analyzer 3.0 was used for export and quality control, with R Bioconductor and Immunarch used for downstream analyses. Only productive rearrangements in the normalized downsampled data set were used to calculate repertoire metrics. Clonotypes larger than 5 templates in the normalized cohort were defined as pathologically expanded. The Inverse Simpson Index was used to measure repertoire diversity. To capture all clonotypes, CMV-specificity analyses were performed on the non-normalized data set. TCRdb mirrors the immuneACCESS table, restricted to in-frame sequences. Some clones are absent from its copies; in checked studies, under half trace to an unresolved V gene, and the reason for the others is unknown. The D gene and trimming were derived from the DNA, and the V and J assignments and clone size from that table. This sample gives 15,000 to 20,000 clones in total; about 72% of them show up just once. The biggest ten clones account for 15% to 20% of the sample.

Material: peripheral blood mononuclear cells, obtained before stem cell transplant. This receptor was taken from a man aged 55 to 70 with acute myeloid leukemia. Some clones in this sample may be carry-over from other donors' samples. This sequence uses TRBV27 and TRBJ1-1; perhaps TRBD1 is the D gene, with 6 bases matching. The DNA is TGTGCCAGCAGTTTATCCAGGGGTGGAAGAGTCACTGAAGCTTTCTTT. It is translated as CASSLSRGGRVTEAFF.